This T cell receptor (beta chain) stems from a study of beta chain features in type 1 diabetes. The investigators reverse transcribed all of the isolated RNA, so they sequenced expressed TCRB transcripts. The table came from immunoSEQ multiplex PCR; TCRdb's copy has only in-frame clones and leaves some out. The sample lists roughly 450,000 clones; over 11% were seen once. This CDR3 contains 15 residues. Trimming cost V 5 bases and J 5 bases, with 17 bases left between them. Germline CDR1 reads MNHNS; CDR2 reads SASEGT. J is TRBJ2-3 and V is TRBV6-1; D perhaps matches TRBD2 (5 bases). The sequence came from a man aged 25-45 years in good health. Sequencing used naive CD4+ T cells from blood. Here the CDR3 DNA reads TGTGCCAGCAGTCTAGGCGGATCGCGGGTAGATACGCAGTATTTT. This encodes CASSLGGSRVDTQYF.